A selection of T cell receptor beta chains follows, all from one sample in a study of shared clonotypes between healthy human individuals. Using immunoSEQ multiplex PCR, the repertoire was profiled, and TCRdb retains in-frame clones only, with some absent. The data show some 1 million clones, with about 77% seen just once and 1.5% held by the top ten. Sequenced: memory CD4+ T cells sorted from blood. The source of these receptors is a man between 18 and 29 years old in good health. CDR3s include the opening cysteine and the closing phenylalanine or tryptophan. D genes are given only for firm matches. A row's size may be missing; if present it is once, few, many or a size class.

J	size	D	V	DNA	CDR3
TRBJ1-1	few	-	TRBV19	TGTGCCAGTAGTTTACGGAGTCTAAACACTGAAGCTTTCTTT	CASSLRSLNTEAFF
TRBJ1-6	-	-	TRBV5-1	TGCGCCAGCAGCTTGTGGGAGATCGATAATTCACCCCTCCACTTT	CASSLWEIDNSPLHF
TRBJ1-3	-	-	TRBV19	TGTGCCAGTCGAGCCAGACAGGTTATCTCTGGAAACACCATATATTTT	CASRARQVISGNTIYF
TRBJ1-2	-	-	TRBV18	TGTGCCAGCTCACCAAACGGGGTCCCCCGCTATGGCTACACCTTC	CASSPNGVPRYGYTF
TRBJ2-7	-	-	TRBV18	TGTGCCAGCTCACCAGGAGGGGCCCAATACGAGCAGTACTTC	CASSPGGAQYEQYF
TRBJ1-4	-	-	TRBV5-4	TGTGCCAGCAGCACCTGGGGTTCAACTAATGAAAAACTGTTTTTT	CASSTWGSTNEKLFF
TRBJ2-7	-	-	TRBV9	TGTGCCAGCAGCCCTCAGATGGGCTACGAGCAGTACTTC	CASSPQMGYEQYF
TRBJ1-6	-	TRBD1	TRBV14	TGTGCCAGCAGCCAAGATTGGGACAGGGAGCCACCCCTCCACTTT	CASSQDWDREPPLHF
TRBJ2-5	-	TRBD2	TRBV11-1	TGTGCCAGCACCCGGACTAGCGGGGGGCTGCAAGAGACCCAGTACTTC	CASTRTSGGLQETQYF
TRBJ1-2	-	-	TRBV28	TGTGCCAGCAGTCTTAACTATGGCTACACCTTC	CASSLNYGYTF
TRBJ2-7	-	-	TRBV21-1	TGTGCCAGCAGCAAAGCGCTTTTCGAACGGGGGGGTTCCTACGAGCAGTACTTC	CASSKALFERGGSYEQYF
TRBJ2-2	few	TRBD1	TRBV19	TGTGCCAGTCAACGGACAGGGGGCACCGGGGAGCTGTTTTTT	CASQRTGGTGELFF
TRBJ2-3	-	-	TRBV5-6	TGTGCCAGCAGCTATGTGGGGGGCACAGATACGCAGTATTTT	CASSYVGGTDTQYF
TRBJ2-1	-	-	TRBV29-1	TGCAGCGTTGACAACGACGCTTCGGCTGAGCAGTTCTTC	CSVDNDASAEQFF
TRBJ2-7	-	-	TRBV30	TGTGCCTGGGGGGCTTACGCCTACGAGCAGTACTTC	CAWGAYAYEQYF
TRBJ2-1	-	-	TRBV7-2	TGTGCCAGCAGCATAGCCCAGGGGATCGCCTACAATGAGCAGTTCTTC	CASSIAQGIAYNEQFF
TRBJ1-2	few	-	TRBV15	TGTGCCACCAGCAGAGAGGGGGGAGGTTATGGCTACACCTTC	CATSREGGGYGYTF
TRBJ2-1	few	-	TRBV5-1	TGCGCCAGCAGCTTGGGGGACCCGAGGGATGAGCAGTTCTTC	CASSLGDPRDEQFF
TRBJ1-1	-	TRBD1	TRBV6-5	TGTGCCAGCAGTCACCCAGGGGGCGGCAACACTGAAGCTTTCTTT	CASSHPGGGNTEAFF
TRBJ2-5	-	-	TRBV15	TGTGCCACCAGTCCCGACAGACAAGAGACCCAGTACTTC	CATSPDRQETQYF